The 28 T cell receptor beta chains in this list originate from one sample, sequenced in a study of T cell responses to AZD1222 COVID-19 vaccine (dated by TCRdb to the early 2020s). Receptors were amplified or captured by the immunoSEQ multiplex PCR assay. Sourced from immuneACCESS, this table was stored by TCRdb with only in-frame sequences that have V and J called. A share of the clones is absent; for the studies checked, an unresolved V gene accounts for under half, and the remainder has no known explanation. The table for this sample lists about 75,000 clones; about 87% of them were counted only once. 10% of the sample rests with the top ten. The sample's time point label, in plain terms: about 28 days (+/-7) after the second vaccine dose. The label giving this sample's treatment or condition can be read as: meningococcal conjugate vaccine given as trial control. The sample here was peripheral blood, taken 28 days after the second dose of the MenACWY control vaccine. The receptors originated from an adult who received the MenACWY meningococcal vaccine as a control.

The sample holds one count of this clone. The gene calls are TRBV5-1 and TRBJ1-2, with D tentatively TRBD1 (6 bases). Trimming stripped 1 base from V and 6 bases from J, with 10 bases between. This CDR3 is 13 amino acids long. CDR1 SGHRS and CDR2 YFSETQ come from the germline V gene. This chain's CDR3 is CASSLLGADGYTF. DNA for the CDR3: TGCGCCAGCAGCTTGCTGGGGGCGGATGGCTACACCTTC.

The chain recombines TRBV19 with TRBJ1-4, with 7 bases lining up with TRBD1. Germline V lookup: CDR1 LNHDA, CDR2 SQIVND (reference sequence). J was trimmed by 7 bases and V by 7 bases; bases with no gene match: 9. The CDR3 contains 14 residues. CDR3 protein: CASTSTGLGEKLFF. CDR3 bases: TGTGCCAGTACCTCGACAGGGCTGGGTGAAAAACTGTTTTTT.

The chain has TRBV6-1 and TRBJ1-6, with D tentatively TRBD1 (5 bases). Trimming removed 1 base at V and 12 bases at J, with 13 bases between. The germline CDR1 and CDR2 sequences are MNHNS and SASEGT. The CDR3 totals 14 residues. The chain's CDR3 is CASSEVNLRGPLHF. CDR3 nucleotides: TGTGCCAGCAGTGAAGTGAACTTAAGGGGACCCCTCCACTTT.

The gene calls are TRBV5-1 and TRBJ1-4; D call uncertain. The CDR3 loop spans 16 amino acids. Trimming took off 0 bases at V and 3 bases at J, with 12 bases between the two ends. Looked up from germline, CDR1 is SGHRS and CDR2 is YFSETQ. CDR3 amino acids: CASSLASGAANEKLFF. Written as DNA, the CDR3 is TGCGCCAGCAGCTTGGCCTCCGGCGCGGCTAATGAAAAACTGTTTTTT.

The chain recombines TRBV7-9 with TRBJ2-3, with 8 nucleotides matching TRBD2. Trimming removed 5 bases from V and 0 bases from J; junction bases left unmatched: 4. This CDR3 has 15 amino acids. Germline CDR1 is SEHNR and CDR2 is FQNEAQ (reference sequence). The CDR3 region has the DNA TGTGCCAGCAGCCGCGGGGGGCTGAGCACAGATACGCAGTATTTT. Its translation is CASSRGGLSTDTQYF. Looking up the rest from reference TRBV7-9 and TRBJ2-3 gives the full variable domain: DTGVSQNPRHKITKRGQNVTFRCDPISEHNRLYWYRQTLGQGPEFLTYFQNEAQLEKSRLLSDRFSAERPKGSFSTLEIQRTEQGDSAMYLCASSRGGLSTDTQYFGPGTRLTVL.

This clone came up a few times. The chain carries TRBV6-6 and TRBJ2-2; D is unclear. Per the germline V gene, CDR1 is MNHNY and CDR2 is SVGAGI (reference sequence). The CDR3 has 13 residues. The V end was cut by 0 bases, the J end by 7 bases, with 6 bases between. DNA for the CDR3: TGTGCCAGCAGTTACTCGGGGATCGGGGAGCTGTTTTTT. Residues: CASSYSGIGELFF.

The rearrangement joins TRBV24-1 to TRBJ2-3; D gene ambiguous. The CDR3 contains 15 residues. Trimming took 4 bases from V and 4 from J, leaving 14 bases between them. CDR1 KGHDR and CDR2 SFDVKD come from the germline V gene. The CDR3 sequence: CATSDPTGSADTQYF. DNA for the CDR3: TGTGCCACCAGTGACCCGACCGGCTCGGCAGATACGCAGTATTTT.

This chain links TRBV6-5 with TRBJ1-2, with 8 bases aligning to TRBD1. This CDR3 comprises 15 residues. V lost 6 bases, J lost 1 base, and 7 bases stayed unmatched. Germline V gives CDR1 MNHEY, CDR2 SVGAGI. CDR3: CASRATGANNYGYTF. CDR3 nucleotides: TGTGCCAGCAGGGCGACAGGGGCGAATAACTATGGCTACACCTTC.

CDR3: CARSPGQGPSNTGELFF. In DNA, the CDR3 is TGTGCCAGAAGCCCGGGACAGGGACCTTCGAACACCGGGGAGCTGTTTTTT. The V gene is TRBV5-3, the J gene TRBJ2-2; 9 bases align to TRBD1. Being an ORF, TRBV5-3 has a function that is uncertain. With 4 bases clipped from V and 0 bases from J, the junction kept 7 bases outside the gene matches. The CDR3 runs to 17 residues.

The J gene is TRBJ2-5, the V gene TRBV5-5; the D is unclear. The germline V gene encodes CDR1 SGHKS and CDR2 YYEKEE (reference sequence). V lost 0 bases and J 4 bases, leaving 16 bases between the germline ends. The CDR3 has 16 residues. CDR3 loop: CASSLDPGRLGETQYF. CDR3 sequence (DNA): TGTGCCAGCAGCTTGGATCCGGGCCGCCTGGGAGAGACCCAGTACTTC.

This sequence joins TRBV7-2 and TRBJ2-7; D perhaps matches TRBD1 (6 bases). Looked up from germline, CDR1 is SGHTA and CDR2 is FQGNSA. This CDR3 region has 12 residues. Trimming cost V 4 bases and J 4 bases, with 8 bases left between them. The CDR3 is CASSSQGYEQYF. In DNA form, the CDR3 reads TGTGCCAGCAGCTCACAGGGTTACGAGCAGTACTTC.

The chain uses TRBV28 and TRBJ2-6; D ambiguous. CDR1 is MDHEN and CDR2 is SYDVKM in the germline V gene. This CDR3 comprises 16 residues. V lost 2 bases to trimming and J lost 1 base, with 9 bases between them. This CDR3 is CASSLLLGSGANVLTF. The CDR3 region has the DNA TGTGCCAGCAGTTTACTCTTAGGGTCTGGGGCCAACGTCCTGACTTTC.

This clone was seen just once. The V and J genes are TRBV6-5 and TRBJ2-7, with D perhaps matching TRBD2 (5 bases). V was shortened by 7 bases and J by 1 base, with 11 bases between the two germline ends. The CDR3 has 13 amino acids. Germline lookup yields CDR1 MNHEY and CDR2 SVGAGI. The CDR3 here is CASTQPGSYEQYF. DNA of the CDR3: TGTGCCAGCACCCAACCGGGATCCTACGAGCAGTACTTC.

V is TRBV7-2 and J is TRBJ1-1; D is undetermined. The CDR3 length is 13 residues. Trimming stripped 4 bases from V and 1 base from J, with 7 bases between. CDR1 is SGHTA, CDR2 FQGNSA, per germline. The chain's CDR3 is CASSSGWNTEAFF. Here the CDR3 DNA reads TGTGCCAGCAGCTCTGGATGGAACACTGAAGCTTTCTTT.

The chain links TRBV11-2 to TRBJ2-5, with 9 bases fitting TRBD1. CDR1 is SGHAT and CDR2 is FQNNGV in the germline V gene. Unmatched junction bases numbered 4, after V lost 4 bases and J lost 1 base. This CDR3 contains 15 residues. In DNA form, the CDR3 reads TGTGCCAGCAGCTCACAGGGACAGGGCCAAGAGACCCAGTACTTC. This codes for CASSSQGQGQETQYF. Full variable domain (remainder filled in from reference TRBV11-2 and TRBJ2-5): EAGVAQSPRYKIIEKRQSVAFWCNPISGHATLYWYQQILGQGPKLLIQFQNNGVVDDSQLPKDRFSAERLKGVDSTLKIQPAKLEDSAVYLCASSSQGQGQETQYFGPGTRLLVL.

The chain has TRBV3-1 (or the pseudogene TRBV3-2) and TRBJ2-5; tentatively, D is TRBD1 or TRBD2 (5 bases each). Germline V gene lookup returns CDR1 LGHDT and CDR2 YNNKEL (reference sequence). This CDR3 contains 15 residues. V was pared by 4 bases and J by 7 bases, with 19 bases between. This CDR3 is CASSPLGGNSRTQYF. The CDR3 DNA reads TGTGCCAGCAGCCCCCTTGGGGGAAACAGTCGGACCCAGTACTTC.

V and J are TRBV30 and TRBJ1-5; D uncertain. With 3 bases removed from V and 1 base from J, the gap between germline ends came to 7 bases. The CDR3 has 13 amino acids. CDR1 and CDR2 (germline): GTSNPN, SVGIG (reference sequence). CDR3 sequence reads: CAWRRESNQPQHF. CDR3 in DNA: TGTGCCTGGAGGAGGGAAAGCAATCAGCCCCAGCATTTT.

CDR3 sequence: CASSLGPTGVNTGELFF. The CDR3, as DNA: TGTGCCAGCAGTTTAGGCCCGACAGGGGTGAACACCGGGGAGCTGTTTTTT. The chain links TRBV27 to TRBJ2-2; 8 positions match TRBD1. CDR3 length: 17 amino acids. Trimming took 2 bases from V and 1 from J; bases not matched to a gene: 6. The V gene's germline CDR1 is MNHEY and CDR2 SMNVEV (reference sequence).

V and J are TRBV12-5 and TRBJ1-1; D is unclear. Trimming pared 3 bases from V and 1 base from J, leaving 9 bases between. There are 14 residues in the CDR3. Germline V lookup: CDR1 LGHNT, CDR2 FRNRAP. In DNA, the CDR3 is TGTGCTAGTGGTTTCTCGGCAGCGAACACTGAAGCTTTCTTT. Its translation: CASGFSAANTEAFF.

The DNA of the CDR3 is TGTGCCAGCTGGAAGGGACAGGGCGCTGAAGCTTTCTTT. The encoded protein is CASWKGQGAEAFF. The chain joins TRBV18 to TRBJ1-1; 9 positions match TRBD1. This CDR3 contains 13 residues. Germline CDR1 reads KGHSH; CDR2 reads LQKENI. Germline trimming cut 7 bases from V and 6 bases from J; bases unmatched to any gene: 6.

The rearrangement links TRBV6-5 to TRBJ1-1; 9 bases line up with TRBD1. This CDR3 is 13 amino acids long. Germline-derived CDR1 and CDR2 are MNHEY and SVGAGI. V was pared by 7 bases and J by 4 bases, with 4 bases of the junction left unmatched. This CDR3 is CASTLTGGTEAFF. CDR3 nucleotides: TGTGCCAGCACTCTGACAGGGGGCACTGAAGCTTTCTTT.

DNA for the CDR3: TGTGCCAGTAGTTCCGGGACAGGGAACACTGAAGCTTTCTTT. This gives the protein CASSSGTGNTEAFF. V and J are TRBV19 and TRBJ1-1; 8 nucleotides agree with TRBD1. V shed 5 bases, J shed 1 base, and the junction held 3 bases outside the gene matches. The CDR3 spans 14 residues. Germline assignment: CDR1 LNHDA and CDR2 SQIVND (reference sequence).

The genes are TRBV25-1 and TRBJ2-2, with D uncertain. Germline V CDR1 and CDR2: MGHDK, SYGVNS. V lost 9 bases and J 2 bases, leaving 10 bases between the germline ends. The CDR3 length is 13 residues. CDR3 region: CASLQHNTGELFF. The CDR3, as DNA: TGTGCCAGTTTGCAGCATAACACCGGGGAGCTGTTTTTT.

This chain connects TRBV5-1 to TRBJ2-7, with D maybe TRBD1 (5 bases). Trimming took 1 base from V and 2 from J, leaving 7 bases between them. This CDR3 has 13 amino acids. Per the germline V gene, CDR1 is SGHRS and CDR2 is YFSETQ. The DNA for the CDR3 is TGCGCCAGCAGCTTGACAGGTGCCTACGAGCAGTACTTC. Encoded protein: CASSLTGAYEQYF.

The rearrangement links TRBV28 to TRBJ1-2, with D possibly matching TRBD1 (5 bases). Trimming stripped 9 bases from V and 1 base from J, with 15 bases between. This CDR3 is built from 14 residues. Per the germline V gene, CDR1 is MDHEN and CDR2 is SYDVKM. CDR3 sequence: CASLRDQGNYGYTF. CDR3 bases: TGTGCCAGTCTCAGGGATCAGGGTAACTATGGCTACACCTTC.

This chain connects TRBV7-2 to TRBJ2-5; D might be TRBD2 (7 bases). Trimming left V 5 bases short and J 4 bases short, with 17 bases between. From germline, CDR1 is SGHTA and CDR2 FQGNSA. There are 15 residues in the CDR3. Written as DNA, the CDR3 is TGTGCCAGCAGCCCCCCGGGGGGCGGGCGAGAGACCCAGTACTTC. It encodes CASSPPGGGRETQYF.

The CDR3 nucleotides are TGTGCCACCAGCAGACGGGGGGCGGAAATGAGTTATGAGCAGTTCTTC. Translated: CATSRRGAEMSYEQFF. The chain couples TRBV15 to TRBJ2-1; tentatively, D is TRBD2 (7 bases). Germline assignment: CDR1 LNHNV and CDR2 YYDKDF (reference sequence). V dropped 2 bases and J dropped 8 bases, with 19 bases sitting between them. CDR3 size: 16 residues. Full variable domain (missing parts from reference TRBV15 and TRBJ2-1): DAMVIQNPRYQVTQFGKPVTLSCSQTLNHNVMYWYQQKSSQAPKLLFHYYDKDFNNEADTPDNFQSRRPNTSFCFLDIRSPGLGDTAMYLCATSRRGAEMSYEQFFGPGTRLTVL.

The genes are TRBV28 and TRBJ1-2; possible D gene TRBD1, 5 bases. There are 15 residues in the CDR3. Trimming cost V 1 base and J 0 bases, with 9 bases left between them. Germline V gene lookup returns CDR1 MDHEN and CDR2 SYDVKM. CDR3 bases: TGTGCCAGCAGTTTATTACAGGCCGCTAACTATGGCTACACCTTC. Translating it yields CASSLLQAANYGYTF.